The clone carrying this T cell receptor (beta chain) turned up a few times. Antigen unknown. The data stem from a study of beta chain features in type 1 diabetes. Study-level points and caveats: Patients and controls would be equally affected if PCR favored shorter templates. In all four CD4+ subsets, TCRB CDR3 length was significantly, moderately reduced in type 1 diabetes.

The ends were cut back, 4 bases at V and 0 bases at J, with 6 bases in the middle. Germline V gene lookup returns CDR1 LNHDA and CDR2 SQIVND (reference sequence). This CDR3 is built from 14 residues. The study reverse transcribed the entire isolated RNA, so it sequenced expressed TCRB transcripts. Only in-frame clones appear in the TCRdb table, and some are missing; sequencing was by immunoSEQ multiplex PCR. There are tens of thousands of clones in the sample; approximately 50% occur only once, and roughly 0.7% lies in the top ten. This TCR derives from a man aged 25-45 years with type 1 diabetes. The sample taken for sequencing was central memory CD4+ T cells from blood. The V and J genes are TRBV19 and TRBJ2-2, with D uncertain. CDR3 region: CASSKQSNTGELFF. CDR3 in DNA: TGTGCCAGTAGTAAACAGTCGAACACCGGGGAGCTGTTTTTT. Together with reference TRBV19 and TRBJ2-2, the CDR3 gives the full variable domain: DGGITQSPKYLFRKEGQNVTLSCEQNLNHDAMYWYRQDPGQGLRLIYYSQIVNDFQKGDIAEGYSVSREKKESFPLTVTSAQKNPTAFYLCASSKQSNTGELFFGEGSRLTVL.